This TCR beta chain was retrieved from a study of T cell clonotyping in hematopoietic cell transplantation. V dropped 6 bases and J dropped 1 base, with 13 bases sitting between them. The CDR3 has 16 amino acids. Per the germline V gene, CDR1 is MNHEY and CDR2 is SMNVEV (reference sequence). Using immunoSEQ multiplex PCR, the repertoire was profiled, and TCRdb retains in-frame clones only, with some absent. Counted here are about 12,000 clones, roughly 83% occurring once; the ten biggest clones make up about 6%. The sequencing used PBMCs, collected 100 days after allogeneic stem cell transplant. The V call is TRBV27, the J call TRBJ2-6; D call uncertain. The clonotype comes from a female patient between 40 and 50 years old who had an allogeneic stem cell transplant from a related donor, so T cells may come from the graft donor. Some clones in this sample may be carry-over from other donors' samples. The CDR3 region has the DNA TGTGCCAGCAGCCCCATAGGGATTTCTGGGGCCAACGTCCTGACTTTC. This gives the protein CASSPIGISGANVLTF. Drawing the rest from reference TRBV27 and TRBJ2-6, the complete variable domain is EAQVTQNPRYLITVTGKKLTVTCSQNMNHEYMSWYRQDPGLGLRQIYYSMNVEVTDKGDVPEGYKVSRKEKRNFPLILESPSPNQTSLYFCASSPIGISGANVLTFGAGSRLTVL.